These T cell receptor beta chains were read from a single sample in a study of blood T cell repertoires in COVID-19. Sequencing was performed with immunoSEQ multiplex PCR; in TCRdb, only in-frame clones are kept and a portion is missing. The sample records 310,000 or so clones, approximately 90% being singletons. The sequencing input was PBMCs or T cells enriched from blood (not recorded which). These receptors all stem from a woman between 25 and 40 years old who had recovered from COVID-19. Each CDR3 is given with its conserved first and last residue. D genes are given only for firm matches. Some rows have no size entry. The others give once, few or many, or a class for an expanded clone.

d_gene,j_gene,abundance,v_gene,CDR3nt,CDR3aa
-,TRBJ2-2,-,TRBV11-2,TGTGCCAGCAGCCCAGTGCGGGGGCTGCACACCGGGGAGCTGTTTTTT,CASSPVRGLHTGELFF
TRBD1,TRBJ2-7,once,TRBV5-6,TGTGCCAGCAGCAGGGACAGGGCCACCTACGAGCAGTACTTC,CASSRDRATYEQYF
TRBD1,TRBJ1-3,-,TRBV27,TGTGCCAGCAGTTTAGGGGTTGGGACAGACCACCCTGGAAACACCATATATTTT,CASSLGVGTDHPGNTIYF
TRBD1,TRBJ1-3,-,TRBV4-1,TGCGCCAGCAGCCAAGAATGGTCAGGGGGCCCCTCTGGAAACACCATATATTTT,CASSQEWSGGPSGNTIYF
TRBD1,TRBJ2-6,-,TRBV7-6,TGTGCCAGCAGCTCGACAGGGGTTGGGGCCAACGTCCTGACTTTC,CASSSTGVGANVLTF
-,TRBJ1-2,-,TRBV20-1,TGCAGTGCCAACAGGGACTATGGCTACACCTTC,CSANRDYGYTF
-,TRBJ1-6,once,TRBV4-2,TGTGCCAGCGGCTCTCAGGGTAATCATAATTCACCCCTCCACTTT,CASGSQGNHNSPLHF
-,TRBJ2-7,-,TRBV2,TGTGCCAGCAGCACACAGGGTTACGAGCAGTACTTC,CASSTQGYEQYF
TRBD1,TRBJ1-2,-,TRBV6-5,TGTGCCAGCCAGGGACAGAACATGTATGGCTACACCTTC,CASQGQNMYGYTF
-,TRBJ2-1,-,TRBV25-1,TGTGCCAGCAGTGAGTGGACTGGTCTCGAGGTGGATGAGCAGTTCTTC,CASSEWTGLEVDEQFF
TRBD1,TRBJ1-5,-,TRBV2,TGTGCCAGCAGTGGGGAGACAGGGGGCAATCAGCCCCAGCATTTT,CASSGETGGNQPQHF
-,TRBJ2-1,-,TRBV19,TGTGCCAGTAGTATAGAGGCGGCTCTAAGGGGCCATGAGCAGTTCTTC,CASSIEAALRGHEQFF
TRBD2,TRBJ2-1,-,TRBV15,TGTGCCACCAGCAGAGGGCCCATTAGCGGGGGTCGCGGCAATGAGCAGTTCTTC,CATSRGPISGGRGNEQFF
TRBD1,TRBJ2-2,-,TRBV6-5,TGTGCCAGCAGTTACGGACAGGGGGGAACCGGGGAGCTGTTTTTT,CASSYGQGGTGELFF
TRBD1,TRBJ2-1,-,TRBV20-1,TGCAGTGCTAGTTGGGACAGGGGTGGTGAGCAGTTCTTC,CSASWDRGGEQFF
TRBD2,TRBJ2-3,-,TRBV5-1,TGCGCCAGCAGTCTAGCGGTTCAAGATACGCAGTATTTT,CASSLAVQDTQYF
TRBD1,TRBJ2-2,-,TRBV6-5,TGTGCCAGCAGCTTTCTACAGGGGGGCACCGGGGAGCTGTTTTTT,CASSFLQGGTGELFF
-,TRBJ1-6,-,TRBV6-1,TGTGCCAGCAGTGAACTTAGAAATTCACCCCTCCACTTT,CASSELRNSPLHF
TRBD1,TRBJ2-7,few,TRBV9,TGTGCCAGCAGCGTAGAGGGGACAGGGGTACCCTACGAGCAGTACTTC,CASSVEGTGVPYEQYF
TRBD1,TRBJ1-3,-,TRBV5-1,TGCGCCAGCAGCACTCTGCCGGGACAGGGTAACACCATATATTTT,CASSTLPGQGNTIYF
-,TRBJ1-2,once,TRBV12-3/TRBV12-4,TGTGCCAGCAGTTCGACAGCGGGCTATGGCTACACCTTC,CASSSTAGYGYTF
TRBD2,TRBJ2-1,-,TRBV7-6,TGTGCCAGCAGCTTTCGCTGGGCCGGGACTAGCGGGGGTTCCACATACAATGAGCAGTTCTTC,CASSFRWAGTSGGSTYNEQFF
TRBD1,TRBJ1-1,-,TRBV4-1,TGCGCCAGCAGCCCGAGACAGGGAAGTGAAGCTTTCTTT,CASSPRQGSEAFF
TRBD1,TRBJ1-2,-,TRBV3-1/TRBV3-2,TGTGCCAGCAGCCGCTCCACGGGACAGAACTATGGCTACACCTTC,CASSRSTGQNYGYTF
-,TRBJ1-4,-,TRBV19,TGTGCCAGTAGTTTCGTGCGGACTAATAATGAAAAACTGTTTTTT,CASSFVRTNNEKLFF
-,TRBJ1-3,-,TRBV5-1,TGCGCCAGCAGCTTGAGCAGGGCTGGAAACACCATATATTTT,CASSLSRAGNTIYF
-,TRBJ2-7,-,TRBV7-8,TGTGCCAGCAGCGGCAGGGAAGGTTCCTACGAGCAGTACTTC,CASSGREGSYEQYF
-,TRBJ1-1,-,TRBV4-1,TGCGCCAGCAGCTCGGCGGGAGGGTCAAACACTGAAGCTTTCTTT,CASSSAGGSNTEAFF
TRBD1,TRBJ1-2,once,TRBV11-2,TGTGCCAGCAGCCCCGGGACAGCACGGCCCACCTTC,CASSPGTARPTF
-,TRBJ1-5,-,TRBV19,TGTGCCAGTAGTATAGTTCCCCGGGGGAAGCCCCAGCATTTT,CASSIVPRGKPQHF
TRBD1,TRBJ1-1,-,TRBV9,TGTGCCAGCAGCCGAGACAGGGTTACTAACACTGAAGCTTTCTTT,CASSRDRVTNTEAFF